This T cell receptor beta chain was documented in a study of blood T cell repertoires in COVID-19. Overall study: The origin of the acute and convalescent COVID-19 samples was the United States, Italy and Spain.

Looked up from germline, CDR1 is SGHTA and CDR2 is FQGNSA. The J segment lost 4 bases and the V segment lost 3 bases, leaving 8 bases of the junction unmatched. CDR3 length: 16 amino acids. The protocol was immunoSEQ multiplex PCR, while the TCRdb copy is restricted to in-frame clones and leaves out a portion. This table holds under 250,000 clones, roughly 89% found once. Sequencing was done on a sample of peripheral blood. The chain joins TRBV7-2 to TRBJ1-2, with 10 bases fitting TRBD1. This TCR was sampled from a middle-aged woman who had recovered from COVID-19. The CDR3 DNA sequence: TGTGCCAGCAGCTTGGGGGGACAGGGGTCTGTCTATGGCTACACCTTC. It codes for CASSLGGQGSVYGYTF.